This T cell receptor (beta chain) was documented in a study of human T cells and chemical hapten exposure. CDR3 length: 16 residues. The germline CDR1 and CDR2 sequences are MNHNY and SVGAGI (reference sequence). V was trimmed by 0 bases and J by 4 bases, leaving 12 bases between them. The time point here: patch test 1, 2 weeks after DPC sensitization. As for treatment: therapeutic diphenylcyclopropenone sensitization with weekly scalp DPC. The study's library attached unique molecular identifiers to single cDNA molecules. TCRdb reprocessed the RACE reads via MiXCR and lists one record per CDR3 protein. Of some 81,000 distinct CDR3 sequences in the sample, 6% to 9% were seen once. This clonotype was observed a handful of times.

This sequence joins TRBV6-6 and TRBJ1-4; no definite D call. This material consisted of whole blood, taken in connection with sensitization to the hapten diphenylcyclopropenone (DPC). This receptor was taken from a woman in her 30s with alopecia areata. Some clones in this sample may be carry-over from other donors' samples. The CDR3 spells CASSYSLGGYNEKLFF. CDR3 bases: TGTGCCAGCAGTTACTCCCTCGGAGGATATAATGAAAAACTGTTTTTT.